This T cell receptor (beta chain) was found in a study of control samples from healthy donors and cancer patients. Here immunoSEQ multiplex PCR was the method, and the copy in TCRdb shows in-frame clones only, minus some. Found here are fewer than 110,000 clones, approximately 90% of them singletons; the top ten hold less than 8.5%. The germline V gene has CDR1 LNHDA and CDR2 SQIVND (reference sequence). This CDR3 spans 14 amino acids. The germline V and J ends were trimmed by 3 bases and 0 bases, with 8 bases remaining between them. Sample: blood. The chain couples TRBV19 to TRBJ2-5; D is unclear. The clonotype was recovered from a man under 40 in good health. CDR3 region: CASSIAGYQETQYF. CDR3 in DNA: TGTGCCAGTAGTATCGCCGGATACCAAGAGACCCAGTACTTC.